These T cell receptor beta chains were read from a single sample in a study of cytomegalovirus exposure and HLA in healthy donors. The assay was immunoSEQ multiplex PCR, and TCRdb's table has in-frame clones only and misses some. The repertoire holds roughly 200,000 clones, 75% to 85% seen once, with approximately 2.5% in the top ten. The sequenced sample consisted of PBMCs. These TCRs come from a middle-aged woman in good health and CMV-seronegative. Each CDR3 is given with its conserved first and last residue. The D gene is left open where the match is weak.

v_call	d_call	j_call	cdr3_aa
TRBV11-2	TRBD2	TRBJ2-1	CASSSGGFEQFF
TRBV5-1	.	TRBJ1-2	CASSLSAGVVGYTF
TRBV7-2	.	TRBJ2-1	CASSLDPRTYNEQFF
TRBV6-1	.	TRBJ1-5	CASSDTGLLNF
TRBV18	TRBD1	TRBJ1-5	CASSPRQGGNQPQHF
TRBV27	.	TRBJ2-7	CASSLSGANYEQYF
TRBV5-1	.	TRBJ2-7	CASSWGEVDEQYF
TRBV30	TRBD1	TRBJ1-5	CAWTAGTGIQPQHF
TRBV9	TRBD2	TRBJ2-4	CASSRQGLAGGPGKNIQYF
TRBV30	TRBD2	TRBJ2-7	CAWSWGGYEQYF
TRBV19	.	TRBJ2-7	CASSFSLATYEQYF
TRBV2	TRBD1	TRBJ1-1	CASTRQGRTEAFF
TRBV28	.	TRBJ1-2	CASSISYGYTF
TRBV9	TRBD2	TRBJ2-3	CASSAILAGASDTQYF
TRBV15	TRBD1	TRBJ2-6	CATSRGQGFDSGANVLTF
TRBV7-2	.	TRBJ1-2	CASSLTLGDHYGYTF
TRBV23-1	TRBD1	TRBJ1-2	CASSGQGVTFRGYTF
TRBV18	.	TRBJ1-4	CASSPLAGANEKLFF
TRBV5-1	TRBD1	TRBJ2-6	CASSLDRGYSGANVLTF
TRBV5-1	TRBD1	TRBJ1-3	CASSSFTGGSGNTIYF
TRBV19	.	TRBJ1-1	CASSHRPGVTEAFF
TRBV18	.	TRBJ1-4	CASSPGTLGGEKLFF
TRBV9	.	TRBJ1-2	CASSSKGNYGYTF
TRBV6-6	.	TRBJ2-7	CASSPDRYEQYF
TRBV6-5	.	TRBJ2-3	CASSYALTDTQYF
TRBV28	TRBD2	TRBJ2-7	CASSPWGSGSSYEQYF
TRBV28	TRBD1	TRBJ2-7	CASSSGQGAYEQYF
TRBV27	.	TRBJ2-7	CASSSSNREQYF
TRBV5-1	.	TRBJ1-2	CASSSGQGGWDYGYTF
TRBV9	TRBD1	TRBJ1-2	CASSGDRGNYGYTF
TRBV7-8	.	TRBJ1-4	CASSLRGSSNNEKLFF
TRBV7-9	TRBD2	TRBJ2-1	CASSLGASGGAYNEQFF
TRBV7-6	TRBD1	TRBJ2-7	CASIQLRDRGHEQYF
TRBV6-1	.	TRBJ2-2	CAIHRTGLNTGELFF
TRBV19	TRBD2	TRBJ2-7	CASSMGLAGAPYEQYF
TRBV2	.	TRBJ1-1	CASSLGNGDTEAFF
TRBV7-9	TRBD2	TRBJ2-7	CASSFMKALAGPTNYEQYF
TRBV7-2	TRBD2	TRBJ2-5	CASSLVGTSVQETQYF
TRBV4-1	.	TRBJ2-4	CASSQVRGGINLAKNIQYF
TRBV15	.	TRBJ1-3	CATSREGRVSGNTIYF
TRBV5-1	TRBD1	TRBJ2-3	CASSLGQGIASTDTQYF
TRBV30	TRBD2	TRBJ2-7	CAWSVLGGSPYEQYF
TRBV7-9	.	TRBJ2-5	CSSTPLGGPGETQYF